A selection of T cell receptor beta chains follows, all from one sample in a study of cytomegalovirus exposure and HLA in healthy donors. Profiled with immunoSEQ multiplex PCR; TCRdb holds only in-frame clones, not every one. This sample has under 200,000 clones, with approximately 80% found just once. Specimen: PBMCs. The origin of the receptors is a woman in her fifties or sixties in good health and CMV-seronegative. CDR3s include the opening cysteine and the closing phenylalanine or tryptophan. The D gene is left open where the match is weak. Size is stated for part of the rows, as once, few or many counts, or as a class when the clone is expanded.

TRBJ2-1,TRBD2,-,TRBV27,CASRPGTLVLAGALNEQFF,TGTGCCAGCAGGCCTGGGACTCTAGTACTAGCGGGAGCTTTGAATGAGCAGTTCTTC
TRBJ2-3,-,-,TRBV19,CASSPKGRTDTQYF,TGTGCCAGTAGTCCCAAGGGGCGCACAGATACGCAGTATTTT
TRBJ1-4,TRBD1,-,TRBV28,CASSPAPGTGVGGLFF,TGTGCCAGCAGTCCCGCCCCAGGGACAGGGGTAGGTGGACTGTTTTTT
TRBJ2-1,-,once,TRBV2,CASSAAGQNSYNEQFF,TGTGCCAGCAGTGCCGCGGGACAGAACTCCTACAATGAGCAGTTCTTC
TRBJ2-7,TRBD2,-,TRBV7-2,CASSLIVVGERGISYEQYF,TGTGCCAGCAGCTTAATAGTAGTGGGGGAGCGGGGGATCTCCTACGAGCAGTACTTC
TRBJ2-3,-,-,TRBV4-1,CASSPSGLSTDTQYF,TGCGCCAGCAGCCCGAGCGGGCTAAGCACAGATACGCAGTATTTT
TRBJ1-1,-,few,TRBV20-1,CSASQGKGAFF,TGCAGTGCGAGCCAGGGCAAGGGGGCTTTCTTT
TRBJ2-1,-,-,TRBV9,CASSVVDWALGHPYNEQFF,TGTGCCAGCAGCGTAGTGGATTGGGCGTTGGGACACCCTTACAATGAGCAGTTCTTC
TRBJ2-1,-,few,TRBV5-6,CASSFSNEQFF,TGTGCCAGCAGCTTCAGCAATGAGCAGTTCTTC
TRBJ2-1,-,once,TRBV6-1,CASSGLVYDEQFF,TGTGCCAGCAGTGGACTAGTTTACGATGAGCAGTTCTTC
TRBJ2-7,-,-,TRBV9,CASSVGGLGTYEQYF,TGTGCCAGCAGCGTAGGCGGGTTGGGCACCTACGAGCAGTACTTC
TRBJ2-3,TRBD2,-,TRBV5-4,CASSENGGGADTQYF,TGTGCCAGCAGCGAGAACGGGGGGGGCGCAGATACGCAGTATTTT
TRBJ1-2,-,-,TRBV28,CASSLTGPYGYTF,TGTGCCAGCAGTTTAACAGGGCCCTATGGCTACACCTTC
TRBJ2-7,-,-,TRBV14,CASSPDGEFFSYEQYF,TGTGCCAGCAGCCCCGACGGGGAGTTCTTCTCCTACGAGCAGTACTTC
TRBJ2-3,-,-,TRBV7-2,CASSLPRGGGFTHTQYF,TGTGCCAGCAGCTTACCTCGAGGGGGGGGATTTACGCATACGCAGTATTTT
TRBJ1-4,-,-,TRBV2,CASYRDNEKLFF,TGTGCCAGCTACAGGGATAATGAAAAACTGTTTTTT
TRBJ1-5,TRBD1,once,TRBV2,CASRDTGVNQPQHF,TGTGCCAGCAGAGACACAGGGGTCAATCAGCCCCAGCATTTT
TRBJ2-2,TRBD2,few,TRBV7-9,CASSLPGLETGELFF,TGTGCCAGCAGCTTGCCGGGACTAGAGACCGGGGAGCTGTTTTTT
TRBJ1-2,-,-,TRBV2,CASSEGQGYGYTF,TGTGCCAGCAGTGAGGGGCAGGGCTATGGCTACACCTTC
TRBJ1-6,-,-,TRBV28,CASSQDSIYNSPLHF,TGTGCCAGCAGTCAGGACAGCATCTATAATTCACCCCTCCACTTT
TRBJ1-1,-,-,TRBV27,CASRTNRVNTEAFF,TGTGCCAGCAGGACCAACAGAGTGAACACTGAAGCTTTCTTT
TRBJ2-7,TRBD1,-,TRBV29-1,CSVESDRGETYEQYF,TGCAGCGTTGAAAGCGACAGGGGGGAAACCTACGAGCAGTACTTC
TRBJ1-5,TRBD1,-,TRBV19,CASIRQGAGNQPQHF,TGTGCCAGTATCAGACAGGGGGCTGGCAATCAGCCCCAGCATTTT
TRBJ1-5,TRBD1,-,TRBV6-7,CASKNRDRAGVDQPQHF,TGTGCCAGCAAGAACCGCGACAGGGCCGGAGTGGATCAGCCCCAGCATTTT
TRBJ1-2,-,-,TRBV19,CASSIGTGNYGYTF,TGTGCCAGTAGTATAGGTACAGGGAACTATGGCTACACCTTC
TRBJ1-2,-,-,TRBV4-2,CASSQRDSPLYGYTF,TGTGCCAGCAGCCAACGAGACAGCCCTCTCTATGGCTACACCTTC
TRBJ2-1,TRBD2,-,TRBV7-8,CASSLAGTSGYNEQFF,TGTGCCAGCAGCTTGGCCGGGACTAGCGGATACAATGAGCAGTTCTTC
TRBJ2-4,-,-,TRBV5-1,CASSSPTDRGGRDIQYF,TGCGCCAGCAGCTCCCCGACAGACCGTGGAGGGCGGGACATTCAGTACTTC
TRBJ2-3,-,-,TRBV18,CASSPLAFAKGGTDTQYF,TGTGCCAGCTCACCGCTAGCCTTCGCTAAGGGGGGCACAGATACGCAGTATTTT
TRBJ2-1,-,-,TRBV5-1,CASSLDRAPQFF,TGCGCCAGCAGCTTGGACAGGGCCCCTCAGTTCTTC
TRBJ2-2,-,-,TRBV30,CAWRYSSTGELFF,TGTGCCTGGAGATACAGCTCCACCGGGGAGCTGTTTTTT
TRBJ2-7,-,-,TRBV5-1,CASSLGLDYEQYF,TGCGCCAGCAGCTTGGGACTAGACTACGAGCAGTACTTC
TRBJ2-7,TRBD1,-,TRBV5-1,CASSQQRDRGYEQYF,TGCGCCAGCAGTCAACAGCGGGACAGGGGCTACGAGCAGTACTTC
TRBJ2-4,TRBD2,-,TRBV28,CASSLREGIQYF,TGTGCCAGCAGCCTCAGGGAGGGCATTCAGTACTTC
TRBJ2-1,TRBD2,-,TRBV7-3,CASSLTGGGGYNEQFF,TGTGCCAGCAGCTTAACTGGCGGGGGGGGCTACAATGAGCAGTTCTTC
TRBJ2-3,-,-,TRBV28,CVSSLLMGADTQYF,TGTGTCAGCAGTTTATTGATGGGAGCCGATACGCAGTATTTT
TRBJ1-2,-,-,TRBV2,CASSSRGTSGGYTF,TGTGCCAGCAGTTCACGGGGTACTAGTGGTGGCTACACCTTC
TRBJ1-3,-,few,TRBV9,CASSVRPGSGNTIYF,TGTGCCAGCAGCGTAAGGCCAGGCTCTGGAAACACCATATATTTT
TRBJ1-1,TRBD1,-,TRBV5-1,CASSWGGQENTEAFF,TGCGCCAGCAGCTGGGGGGGACAGGAGAACACTGAAGCTTTCTTT
TRBJ2-2,-,-,TRBV7-8,CASRYRSSGGTTMTNTGELFF,TGTGCCAGCAGGTACCGCTCCTCAGGAGGTACTACGATGACGAACACCGGGGAGCTGTTTTTT
TRBJ2-7,-,-,TRBV28,CASSRGNGYEQYF,TGTGCCAGCAGTAGGGGAAACGGCTACGAGCAGTACTTC